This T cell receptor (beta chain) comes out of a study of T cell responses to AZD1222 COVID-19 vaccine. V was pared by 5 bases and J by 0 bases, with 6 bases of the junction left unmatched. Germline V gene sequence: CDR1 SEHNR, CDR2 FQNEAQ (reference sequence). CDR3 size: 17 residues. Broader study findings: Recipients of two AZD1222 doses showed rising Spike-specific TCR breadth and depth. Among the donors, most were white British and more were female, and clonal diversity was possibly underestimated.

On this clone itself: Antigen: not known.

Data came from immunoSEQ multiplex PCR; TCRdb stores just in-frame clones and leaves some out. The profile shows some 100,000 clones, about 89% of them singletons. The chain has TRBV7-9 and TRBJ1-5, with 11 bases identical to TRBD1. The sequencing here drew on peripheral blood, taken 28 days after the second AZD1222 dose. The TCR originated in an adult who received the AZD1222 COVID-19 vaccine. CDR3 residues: CASSHGQGAYSNQPQHF. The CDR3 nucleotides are TGTGCCAGCAGCCATGGACAGGGGGCATATAGCAATCAGCCCCAGCATTTT.